The clone carrying this T cell receptor beta chain was counted many times. The antigen is not known. Patients affected by ophthalmopathy presented a Clinical Activity Score of at least 3, a NOSPECS grade of at least 4, and disease duration below 3 months. This entry comes from a study of T cells in Graves' hyperthyroidism and ophthalmopathy. TCR beta CDR3 region amplification was performed from RNA transcripts. Initially, a first-round RT-PCR of the TCR CDR3 employed the HTBI primer set. TCRdb called the multiplex PCR reads again in MiXCR, with one record for every CDR3 protein. The sample includes 400,000 or so distinct CDR3 sequences, roughly 15% of them seen just once. CDR1 and CDR2 (germline): DFQATT, SNEGSKA (reference sequence). Germline trimming cut 0 bases from V and 3 bases from J; bases unmatched to any gene: 10. The CDR3 sequence is 17 residues long. Points from the study as a whole: The majority of expanded thyroid clonotypes above 0.001 also appeared in blood.

V gene TRBV20-1 combines with J gene TRBJ2-5; 10 bases are shared with TRBD2. Source material: blood. This TCR was recovered from a woman aged 60 to 75 with Graves' ophthalmopathy. The CDR3 here is CSARDWGVSGREETQYF. CDR3 DNA: TGCAGTGCTAGAGATTGGGGCGTGAGCGGGAGGGAAGAGACCCAGTACTTC.